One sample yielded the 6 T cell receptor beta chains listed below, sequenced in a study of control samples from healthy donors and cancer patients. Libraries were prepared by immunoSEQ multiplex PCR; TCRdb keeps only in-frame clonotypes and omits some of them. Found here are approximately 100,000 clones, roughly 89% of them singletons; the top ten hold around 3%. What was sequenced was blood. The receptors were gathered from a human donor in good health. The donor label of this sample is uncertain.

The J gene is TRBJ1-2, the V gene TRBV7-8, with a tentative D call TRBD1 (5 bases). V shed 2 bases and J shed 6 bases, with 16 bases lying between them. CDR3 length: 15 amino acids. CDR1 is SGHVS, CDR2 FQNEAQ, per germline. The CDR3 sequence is CASSLYSFQGDGYTF. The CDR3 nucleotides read TGTGCCAGCAGCTTATACAGCTTCCAGGGAGATGGCTACACCTTC.

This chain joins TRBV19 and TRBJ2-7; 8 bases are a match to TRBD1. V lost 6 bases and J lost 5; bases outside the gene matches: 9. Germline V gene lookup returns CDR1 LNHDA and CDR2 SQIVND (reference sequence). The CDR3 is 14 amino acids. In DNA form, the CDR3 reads TGTGCCAGTAGCCTTCAGGGGGCAGTTAACGAGCAGTACTTC. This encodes CASSLQGAVNEQYF.

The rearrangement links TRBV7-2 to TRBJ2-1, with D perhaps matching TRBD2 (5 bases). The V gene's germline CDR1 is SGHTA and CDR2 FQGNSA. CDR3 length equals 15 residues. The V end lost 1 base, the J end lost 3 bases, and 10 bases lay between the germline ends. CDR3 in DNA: TGTGCCAGCAGCTTAGTACGGGATTACTACAATGAGCAGTTCTTC. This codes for CASSLVRDYYNEQFF.

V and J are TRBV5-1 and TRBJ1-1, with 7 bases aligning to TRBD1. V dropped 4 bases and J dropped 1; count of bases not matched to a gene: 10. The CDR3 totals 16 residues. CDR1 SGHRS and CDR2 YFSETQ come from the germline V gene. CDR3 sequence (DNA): TGCGCCAGCAGCGACTGGACAGGCCCTTCGAACACTGAAGCTTTCTTT. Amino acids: CASSDWTGPSNTEAFF.

CDR3 sequence (DNA): TGTGCCAGCAGCCATCGGACAGGGGGCACCTACAATGAGCAGTTCTTC. As protein: CASSHRTGGTYNEQFF. The chain has TRBV11-3 and TRBJ2-1; 11 bases agree with TRBD1. This CDR3 spans 16 amino acids. Germline values: CDR1 SGHNT, CDR2 YENEEA. V lost 5 bases to trimming and J lost 2 bases; unmatched junction nucleotides: 5.

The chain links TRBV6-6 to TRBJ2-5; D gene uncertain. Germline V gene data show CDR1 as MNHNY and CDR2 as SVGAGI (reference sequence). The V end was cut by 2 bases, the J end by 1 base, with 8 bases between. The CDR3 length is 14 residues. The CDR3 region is CASSYPDTQETQYF. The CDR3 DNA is TGTGCCAGCAGTTACCCCGACACCCAAGAGACCCAGTACTTC.